Detailed here is one T cell receptor (beta chain). Its antigen is undetermined. Using its own MiXCR run on the 5' RACE reads, TCRdb lists one record per CDR3 protein. The sample holds around 250,000 distinct CDR3 sequences; 5.5% to 7.5% are singletons and the top ten take roughly 15%. With no exceptions, donors were healthy Caucasians. The CDR3 is 15 residues long. Germline V gene data show CDR1 as KGHSH and CDR2 as LQKENI. The V end lost 0 bases, the J end lost 2 bases, and 11 bases lay between the germline ends. The source of the sample is a study of identical twins. Findings and caveats of the study: Sharing of beta out-of-frame sequences by twins showed a weaker excess.

The same sample was also used in a study of T cells expressing NK-cell markers. That paper notes: Among the eight sequenced donors, seven tested HCMV-seropositive and one tested seronegative. Expanded NKG2C+ T cell clones had unclear HCMV specificity.

The receptor's source is a woman aged 18-29 years in good health. The chain couples TRBV18 to TRBJ2-7, with D possibly being TRBD1 (6 bases). Sequencing used CD8+ T cells sorted from blood. In DNA form, the CDR3 reads TGTGCCAGCTCACCACCATGGGGGCTCCCCTACGAGCAGTACTTC. It specifies CASSPPWGLPYEQYF.